Below, 5 T cell receptor beta chains from the same sample are listed, as sequenced in a study of T cell responses to AZD1222 COVID-19 vaccine. Libraries were prepared by immunoSEQ multiplex PCR; TCRdb keeps only in-frame clonotypes and omits some of them. The sample includes tens of thousands of clones, approximately 86% seen only once; the top ten take about 9.3%. The material was peripheral blood, obtained on day 0 of MenACWY control vaccination. The receptors here all came from an adult in good health.

The genes are TRBV9 and TRBJ1-1; D unclear. The CDR3 runs 15 residues. Trimming shortened V by 0 bases and J by 0 bases, and 9 bases separated the two germline ends. In germline, CDR1 is SGDLS, CDR2 YYNGEE. CDR3 sequence reads: CASSVATGMNTEAFF. CDR3 coding DNA: TGTGCCAGCAGCGTAGCCACGGGAATGAACACTGAAGCTTTCTTT. The entire variable domain, with the rest obtained from reference TRBV9 and TRBJ1-1, is as follows: DSGVTQTPKHLITATGQRVTLRCSPRSGDLSVYWYQQSLDQGLQFLIQYYNGEERAKGNILERFSAQQFPDLHSELNLSSLELGDSALYFCASSVATGMNTEAFFGQGTRLTVV.

The chain links TRBV5-1 to TRBJ2-1; the match to TRBD2 covers 9 bases. The length of the CDR3 is 16 residues. Germline trimming cut 1 base from V and 6 bases from J; bases unmatched to any gene: 8. Germline lookup yields CDR1 SGHRS and CDR2 YFSETQ. CDR3 residues: CASSLSSAGGLNEQFF. DNA of the CDR3: TGCGCCAGCAGCTTGAGTTCAGCGGGGGGCCTCAATGAGCAGTTCTTC.

The DNA for the CDR3 is TGTGCCAGCAGTTTGACAGGGGGGCACGAGCAGTACTTC. Amino acid sequence: CASSLTGGHEQYF. V and J are TRBV25-1 and TRBJ2-7; 9 nucleotides agree with TRBD1. Trimming took 5 bases from V and 5 from J; bases not matched to a gene: 4. The germline CDR1 and CDR2 sequences are MGHDK and SYGVNS. This CDR3 contains 13 residues.

The V gene is TRBV24-1, the J gene TRBJ1-5; D is undetermined. The germline CDR1 and CDR2 sequences are KGHDR and SFDVKD. Trimming shortened V by 1 base and J by 3 bases, and 9 bases separated the two germline ends. This CDR3 is built from 15 residues. CDR3 region: CATSDLGGINQPQHF. For the CDR3, the DNA is TGTGCCACCAGTGATTTAGGAGGGATCAATCAGCCCCAGCATTTT.

The chain uses TRBV5-4 and TRBJ1-4; TRBD1 aligns across 8 bases. Germline V gene lookup returns CDR1 SGHNT and CDR2 YYREEE (reference sequence). V lost 4 bases to trimming and J lost 8 bases; unmatched junction nucleotides: 4. The CDR3 loop spans 13 amino acids. The CDR3 loop reads CASSPWTGEKLFF. For the CDR3, the DNA is TGTGCCAGCAGCCCCTGGACAGGGGAAAAACTGTTTTTT.